These 20 T cell receptor beta chains share one sample of origin, sequenced in a study of post-analysis software for immune sequencing data (dated by TCRdb to about 2015). Their antigens remain unidentified. The full study reports these points: Significantly higher frequencies in patients than in controls were found for five or six TRBV segments, including TRBV5-6, TRBV5-1 and TRBV20-1.

Library creation used PCR. TCRdb records Illumina HiSeq 2500 as the sequencer. To reduce PCR and sequencing biases, unique molecular identifiers were built into the TCR beta cDNA libraries. The raw public data were reprocessed by TCRdb itself: fastp quality trimming at Q25, MiXCR clonotype calling, in-frame beta chains only. Entries that share a CDR3 protein sequence are merged under the most common genes and DNA. The sample table holds hundreds of thousands of distinct CDR3 sequences, of which 55% to 60% were seen once. In total, the top ten clones hold approximately 10% of the sample. Sequencing was performed on blood. Receptors were obtained from a girl under 10 years old with multiple sclerosis.

The chain joins TRBV7-2 to TRBJ1-4; D is unclear. Trimming removed 3 bases from V and 0 bases from J, with 5 bases in between. Germline V CDR1 and CDR2: SGHTA, FQGNSA. The CDR3 consists of 14 residues. The CDR3 coding sequence is TGTGCCAGCAGCTTTGGGGCAACTAATGAAAAACTGTTTTTT. It yields the protein CASSFGATNEKLFF.

The rearrangement links TRBV20-1 to TRBJ2-5; D might be TRBD1 (6 bases). The CDR3 contains 16 residues. The V and J ends lost 4 bases and 1 base respectively, with 19 bases between them. Germline CDR1 reads DFQATT; CDR2 reads SNEGSKA (reference sequence). Here the CDR3 reads CSATKPRTVFQETQYF. CDR3 nucleotides: TGCAGTGCTACTAAACCCCGGACAGTTTTCCAAGAGACCCAGTACTTC.

J is TRBJ2-7 and V is TRBV20-1, with D possibly TRBD2 on 5 matching bases. The CDR3 length is 13 residues. The V gene's germline CDR1 is DFQATT and CDR2 SNEGSKA (reference sequence). Deletions cut 1 base from V and 4 bases from J, with 11 bases between. This CDR3 is CSARAEGSYEQYF. In DNA, the CDR3 is TGCAGTGCTAGAGCCGAGGGAAGTTACGAGCAGTACTTC.

This clonotype was counted between two and nine times. This chain's CDR3 is CAISEGSFGETQYF. For the CDR3, the DNA is TGTGCCATCAGTGAAGGTAGCTTCGGAGAGACCCAGTACTTC. The chain recombines TRBV10-3 with TRBJ2-5; D remains ambiguous. V shed 3 bases and J shed 4 bases, with 12 bases lying between them. The CDR3 is 14 amino acids. CDR1 is ENHRY and CDR2 is SYGVKD in the germline V gene.

In its sample, this clonotype was seen a few times. V gene TRBV2 combines with J gene TRBJ2-3; TRBD2 matches at 8 bases. The germline CDR1 and CDR2 sequences are SNHLY and FYNNEI. This CDR3 region has 15 residues. V trimming: 8 bases; J trimming: 2 bases; junction bases outside the gene matches: 9. As DNA, the CDR3 is TGTGCCAGCTTGACAAGAGCGGGGGTCACAGATACGCAGTATTTT. This sequence encodes CASLTRAGVTDTQYF.

This chain connects TRBV4-3 to TRBJ1-1; 9 bases match TRBD1. The germline V gene has CDR1 LGHNA and CDR2 YSLEER. V shed 3 bases, J shed 7 bases, and the junction held 6 bases outside the gene matches. The CDR3 sequence is 14 residues long. The CDR3 protein is CASSQHGTGSEAFF. The CDR3 DNA follows: TGCGCCAGCAGCCAGCACGGGACAGGGAGTGAAGCTTTCTTT.

In this sample, this clonotype turned up a few times. The V gene is TRBV7-2, the J gene TRBJ2-3; 11 nucleotides line up with TRBD2. Losses at the gene ends were 5 bases for V and 5 bases for J; bases not matched to a gene: 9. The CDR3 runs to 16 residues. Germline CDR1 and CDR2: SGHTA and FQGNSA. The CDR3 coding sequence is TGTGCCAGCAGCCCCTTAGCGGGGGGGCCGGTAGATACGCAGTATTTT. Residues: CASSPLAGGPVDTQYF.

This clonotype occurred once. The chain links TRBV5-6 to TRBJ2-7; D gene unclear. V was clipped by 2 bases and J by 0 bases, with 9 bases between them. The CDR3 loop spans 14 amino acids. Germline V CDR1 and CDR2: SGHDT, YYEEEE. CDR3 DNA: TGTGCCAGCAGCTTCGGCAGGCCCTCCTACGAGCAGTACTTC. The encoded protein is CASSFGRPSYEQYF.

Remarks on this clonotype: A clone one base away is much larger, so this may be a read error. This sequence joins TRBV5-1 and TRBJ2-1; D tentatively fits TRBD1 or TRBD2 (5 bases each). CDR1 and CDR2 (germline): SGHRS, YFSETQ. The CDR3 contains 15 residues. The CDR3 nucleotides read TGCGCCAGCAACTTGGAAGGGACCGCATACAATGAGCAGTTCTTC. Its translation is CASNLEGTAYNEQFF.

This clonotype has only one observation. V gene TRBV7-9 combines with J gene TRBJ2-3; D not certain. Germline lookup yields CDR1 SEHNR and CDR2 FQNEAQ (reference sequence). Trimming left V 2 bases short and J 2 bases short, with 11 bases between. The CDR3 is 15 residues long. The CDR3 spells CASSLKGRYTDTQYF. DNA of the CDR3: TGTGCCAGCAGCTTAAAAGGGCGATACACAGATACGCAGTATTTT.

The V gene is TRBV7-6, the J gene TRBJ1-1; 10 bases fit TRBD1. Trimming cost V 5 bases and J 1 base; bases outside gene matches: 7. CDR1 and CDR2 (germline): SGHVS, FNYEAQ. The CDR3 totals 16 residues. Here the CDR3 DNA reads TGTGCCAGCAGCCCCCGACAGGGGGCGGGGAACACTGAAGCTTTCTTT. This codes for CASSPRQGAGNTEAFF.

The chain carries TRBV20-1 and TRBJ1-1, with TRBD1 as a possible D gene (5 bases). The germline CDR1 and CDR2 sequences are DFQATT and SNEGSKA (reference sequence). The ends were cut back, 6 bases at V and 1 base at J, with 9 bases in the middle. The CDR3 has 12 amino acids. The CDR3 spells CSAHGQNTEAFF. In DNA form, the CDR3 reads TGCAGTGCCCACGGACAGAACACTGAAGCTTTCTTT.

This clonotype was observed a handful of times. This chain uses TRBV20-1 with TRBJ2-3; 10 nucleotides align to TRBD2. The V gene end was trimmed by 4 bases and the J gene end by 4 bases; junction bases not matched to a gene: 5. The CDR3 covers 14 residues. Germline CDR1 reads DFQATT; CDR2 reads SNEGSKA (reference sequence). The CDR3 loop reads CSATTSGVADTQYF. CDR3 DNA: TGCAGTGCTACAACTAGCGGGGTAGCAGATACGCAGTATTTT.

This chain uses TRBV15 with TRBJ2-1; D is possibly TRBD2 (7 bases). With 1 base removed from V and 0 bases from J, the gap between germline ends came to 16 bases. The CDR3 is made up of 18 amino acids. CDR1 and CDR2 from the germline V gene are LNHNV and YYDKDF (reference sequence). The CDR3 DNA is TGTGCCACCAGCAGAGGGGGGGGCAAATCCCCCTCCTACAATGAGCAGTTCTTC. As protein: CATSRGGGKSPSYNEQFF.

The chain joins TRBV20-1 to TRBJ2-5, with TRBD2 identical over 9 bases. The CDR3 runs to 13 residues. CDR1 is DFQATT, CDR2 SNEGSKA, per germline (reference sequence). Germline trimming cut 5 bases from V and 2 bases from J; bases unmatched to any gene: 3. The CDR3 nucleotides read TGCAGTGCTTATAGCGGGGGTCAAGAGACCCAGTACTTC. It codes for CSAYSGGQETQYF.

This clonotype was seen a handful of times. The chain links TRBV29-1 to TRBJ2-5; the D gene is possibly TRBD2 (6 bases). V was trimmed by 3 bases and J by 2 bases, leaving 13 bases between them. This CDR3 comprises 14 residues. CDR1 and CDR2 (germline): SQVTM, ANQGSEA. CDR3 amino acids: CSVEWAGRQETQYF. For the CDR3, the DNA is TGCAGCGTTGAGTGGGCGGGGAGGCAAGAGACCCAGTACTTC.

The chain couples TRBV5-1 to TRBJ2-1, with 12 bases that match TRBD2. Germline assignment: CDR1 SGHRS and CDR2 YFSETQ. The CDR3 contains 15 residues. V gave up 4 bases and J gave up 7 bases; unmatched junction bases: 6. CDR3 sequence: CASSNLAGGRNEQFF. The CDR3 nucleotides are TGCGCCAGCAGCAACCTAGCGGGAGGGCGGAATGAGCAGTTCTTC.

The chain couples TRBV6-5 to TRBJ2-5; D is unresolved. The CDR3 runs 14 residues. V dropped 0 bases and J dropped 5 bases, with 10 bases sitting between them. The V gene's germline CDR1 is MNHEY and CDR2 SVGAGI. The CDR3 DNA follows: TGTGCCAGCAGTTACTCCACTCAAGGGGAGACCCAGTACTTC. Translating gives CASSYSTQGETQYF.

The chain employs TRBV4-1 and TRBJ2-1; 9 bases match TRBD1. This CDR3 region has 17 residues. Germline V gene sequence: CDR1 MGHRA, CDR2 YSYEKL. Unmatched junction bases numbered 8, after V lost 1 base and J lost 4 bases. The CDR3 DNA reads as TGCGCCAGCAGCCAAGCGTGGACAGGGGCGACTTACAATGAGCAGTTCTTC. The encoded protein is CASSQAWTGATYNEQFF.

The rearrangement uses TRBV20-1 and TRBJ2-1, with 7 bases identical to TRBD1. The J call could be wrong; TRBJ2-7 is a better fit for the DNA end. Per germline, CDR1 DFQATT and CDR2 SNEGSKA (reference sequence). This CDR3 is 15 amino acids long. The CDR3 nucleotides are TGCAGTGCCGGAAGGACAGGACTCTCCTACAATGAGCAGTACTTC. It translates to CSAGRTGLSYNEQYF.